One sample yielded the 2 T cell receptor beta chains listed below, sequenced in a study of CD8+CD57+ T cells in acquired aplastic anemia. TCR beta VDJ and CDR3 were profiled, and genomic DNA was the template. TCRdb itself ran the reads through MiXCR, one entry per CDR3 protein. The repertoire holds hundreds of thousands of distinct CDR3 sequences, with less than 35% as singletons. An expansion of CD8+CD57+ cells by flow cytometry had been shown in patients chosen for sequencing. The source material was sorted CD4+, CD8+, or CD8+CD57+ T cells (not recorded which) from PBMCs. Receptors were obtained from a human donor with aplastic anemia.

This clonotype was seen at least ten times. V usage is TRBV5-1 and J usage is TRBJ2-1; D may match TRBD1 or TRBD2 (5 bases each). Germline V lookup: CDR1 SGHRS, CDR2 YFSETQ. With 4 bases removed from V and 8 bases from J, the gap between germline ends came to 16 bases. This CDR3 contains 14 residues. The DNA of the CDR3 is TGCGCCAGCAGCGGGGTGCAGGGACGGGATGAGCAGTTCTTC. Amino acid sequence: CASSGVQGRDEQFF. Full variable domain (missing parts from reference TRBV5-1 and TRBJ2-1): KAGVTQTPRYLIKTRGQQVTLSCSPISGHRSVSWYQQTPGQGLQFLFEYFSETQRNKGNFPGRFSGRQFSNSRSEMNVSTLELGDSALYLCASSGVQGRDEQFFGPGTRLTVL.

This clonotype came up a few times. The V and J genes are TRBV4-3 and TRBJ2-3, with unresolved D. CDR1 and CDR2 (germline): LGHNA, YSLEER. Deletions cut 0 bases from V and 2 bases from J, with 9 bases between. The CDR3 is 15 amino acids. The CDR3 here is CASSQDKGFTDTQYF. The CDR3 coding sequence is TGCGCCAGCAGCCAAGATAAGGGCTTCACAGATACGCAGTATTTT.